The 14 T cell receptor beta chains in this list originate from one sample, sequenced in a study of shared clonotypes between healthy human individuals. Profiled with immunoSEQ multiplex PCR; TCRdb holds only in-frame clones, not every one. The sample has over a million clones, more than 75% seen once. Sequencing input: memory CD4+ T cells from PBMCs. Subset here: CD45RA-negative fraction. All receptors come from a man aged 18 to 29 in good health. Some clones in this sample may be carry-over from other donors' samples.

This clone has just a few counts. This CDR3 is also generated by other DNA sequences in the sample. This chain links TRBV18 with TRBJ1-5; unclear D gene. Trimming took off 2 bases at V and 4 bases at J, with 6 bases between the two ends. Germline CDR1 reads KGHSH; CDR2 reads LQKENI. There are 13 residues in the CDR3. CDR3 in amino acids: CASSPGGNQPQHF. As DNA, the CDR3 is TGTGCCAGCTCACCAGGCGGAAATCAGCCCCAGCATTTT.

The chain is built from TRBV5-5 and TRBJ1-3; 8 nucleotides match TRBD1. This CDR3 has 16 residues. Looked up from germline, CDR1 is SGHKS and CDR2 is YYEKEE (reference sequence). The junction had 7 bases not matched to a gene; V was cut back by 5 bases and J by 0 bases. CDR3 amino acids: CASRRTGMASGNTIYF. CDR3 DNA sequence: TGTGCCAGCAGACGGACAGGGATGGCCTCTGGAAACACCATATATTTT.

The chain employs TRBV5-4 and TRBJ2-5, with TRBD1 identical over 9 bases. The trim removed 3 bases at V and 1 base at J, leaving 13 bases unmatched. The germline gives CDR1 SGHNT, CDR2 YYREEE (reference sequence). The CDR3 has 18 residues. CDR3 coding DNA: TGTGCCAGCAGCTCAAGGACAGGGGCCTCGCACCTCCAAGAGACCCAGTACTTC. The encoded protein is CASSSRTGASHLQETQYF.

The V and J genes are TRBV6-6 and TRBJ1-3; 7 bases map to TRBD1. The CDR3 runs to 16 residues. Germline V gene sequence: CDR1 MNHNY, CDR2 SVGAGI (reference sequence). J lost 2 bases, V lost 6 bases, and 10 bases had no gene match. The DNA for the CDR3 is TGTGCCAGCAGAGACTCCGGGACAGAAACTGGAAACACCATATATTTT. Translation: CASRDSGTETGNTIYF.

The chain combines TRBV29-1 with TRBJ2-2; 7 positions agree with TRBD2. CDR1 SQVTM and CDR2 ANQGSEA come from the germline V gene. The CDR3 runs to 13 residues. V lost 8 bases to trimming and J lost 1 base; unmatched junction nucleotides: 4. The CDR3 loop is CSTGGQNTGELFF. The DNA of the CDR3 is TGCAGCACGGGAGGACAGAACACCGGGGAGCTGTTTTTT.

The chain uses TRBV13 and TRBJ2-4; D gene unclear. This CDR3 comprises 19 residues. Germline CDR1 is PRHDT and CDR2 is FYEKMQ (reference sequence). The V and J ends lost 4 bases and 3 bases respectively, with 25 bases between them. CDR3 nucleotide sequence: TGTGCCAGCAGCTGGTCCGCTGACAACCGCAACCGAGGCAAAAACATTCAGTACTTC. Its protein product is CASSWSADNRNRGKNIQYF.

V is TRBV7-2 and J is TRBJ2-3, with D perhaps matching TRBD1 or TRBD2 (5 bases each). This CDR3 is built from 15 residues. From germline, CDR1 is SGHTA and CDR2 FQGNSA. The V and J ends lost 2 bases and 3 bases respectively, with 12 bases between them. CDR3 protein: CASSLFGARTDTQYF. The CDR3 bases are TGTGCCAGCAGCTTATTCGGGGCGAGAACAGATACGCAGTATTTT.

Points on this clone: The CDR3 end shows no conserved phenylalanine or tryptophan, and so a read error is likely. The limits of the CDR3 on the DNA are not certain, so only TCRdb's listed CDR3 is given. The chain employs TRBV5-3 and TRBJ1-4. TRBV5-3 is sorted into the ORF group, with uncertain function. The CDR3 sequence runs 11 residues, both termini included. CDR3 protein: CARSLADLAQS.

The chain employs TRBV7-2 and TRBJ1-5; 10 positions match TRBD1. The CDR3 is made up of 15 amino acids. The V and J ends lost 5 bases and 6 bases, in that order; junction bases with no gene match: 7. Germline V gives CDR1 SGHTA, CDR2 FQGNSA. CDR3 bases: TGTGCCAGCAGCATAGACAGGGGGCGCCTTCAGCCCCAGCATTTT. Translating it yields CASSIDRGRLQPQHF.

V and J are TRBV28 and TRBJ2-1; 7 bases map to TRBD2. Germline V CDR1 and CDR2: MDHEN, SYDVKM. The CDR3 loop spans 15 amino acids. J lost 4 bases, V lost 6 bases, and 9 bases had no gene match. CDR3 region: CASRDTTSPYNEQFF. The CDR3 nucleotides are TGTGCCAGCAGGGACACGACTAGCCCGTACAATGAGCAGTTCTTC.

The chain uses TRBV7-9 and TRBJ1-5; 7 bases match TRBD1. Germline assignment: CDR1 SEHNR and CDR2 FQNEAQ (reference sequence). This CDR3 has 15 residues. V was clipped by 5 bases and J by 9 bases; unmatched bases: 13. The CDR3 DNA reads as TGTGCCAGCAGCCCTAGAGGGGAGGGGGCCCTGCCCCAGCATTTT. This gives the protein CASSPRGEGALPQHF.

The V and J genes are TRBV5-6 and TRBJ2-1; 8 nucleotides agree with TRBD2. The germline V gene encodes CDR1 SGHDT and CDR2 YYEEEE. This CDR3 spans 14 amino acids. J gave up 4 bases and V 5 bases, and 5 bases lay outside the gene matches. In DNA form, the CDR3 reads TGTGCCAGCAGGCGGGGGGCAGCTTACAATGAGCAGTTCTTC. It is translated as CASRRGAAYNEQFF.

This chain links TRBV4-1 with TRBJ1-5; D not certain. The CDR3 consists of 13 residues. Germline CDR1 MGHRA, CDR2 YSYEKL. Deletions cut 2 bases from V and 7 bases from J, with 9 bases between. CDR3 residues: CASSQFIGQPQHF. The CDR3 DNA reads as TGCGCCAGCAGCCAATTCATTGGCCAGCCCCAGCATTTT.

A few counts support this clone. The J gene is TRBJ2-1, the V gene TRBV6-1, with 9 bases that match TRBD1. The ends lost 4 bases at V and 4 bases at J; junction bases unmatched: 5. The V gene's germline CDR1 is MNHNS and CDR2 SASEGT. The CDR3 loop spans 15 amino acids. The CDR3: CASSVAGTGYNEQFF. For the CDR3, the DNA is TGTGCCAGCAGTGTCGCCGGGACAGGGTACAATGAGCAGTTCTTC.